This is a list of T cell receptor beta chains from one sample in a study of blood T cell repertoires in COVID-19. The assay was immunoSEQ multiplex PCR, and TCRdb's table has in-frame clones only and misses some. The data show fewer than 250,000 clones, with about nine tenths seen just once and 1.5% to 2% held by the top ten. The material sequenced was peripheral blood. The receptors come from an older woman who had recovered from COVID-19. CDR3s include the opening cysteine and the closing phenylalanine or tryptophan. The order of the fields is J gene, CDR3 length, clone size, V gene, CDR3 protein. Size is omitted from some rows. Given values are once, few, many or a class for expanded clones.

>TRBJ1-6|16|once|TRBV19
CASKEAGIRSNSPLHF
>TRBJ2-7|12|.|TRBV28
CASSLAASEQYF
>TRBJ2-6|16|.|TRBV2
CASLLTRPSGANVLTF
>TRBJ1-5|17|.|TRBV19
CASSTTRTAASNQPQHF
>TRBJ2-5|12|.|TRBV19
CASRRQGETQYF
>TRBJ2-5|16|.|TRBV7-3
CASSRLAGGAGETQYF
>TRBJ2-5|15|.|TRBV7-7
CASSFSTGEQETQYF
>TRBJ1-1|17|.|TRBV27
CASSLLVQGGRDTEAFF
>TRBJ1-2|13|.|TRBV27
CASRRDSDYGYTF
>TRBJ2-2|15|.|TRBV3-1/TRBV3-2
CASSHHWENTGELFF
>TRBJ1-1|13|.|TRBV9
CASSVTGVTEAFF
>TRBJ1-2|14|.|TRBV3-1/TRBV3-2
CASGAQGARSGYTF
>TRBJ2-1|11|.|TRBV7-2
CASSQMNEQFF
>TRBJ2-1|16|once|TRBV5-1
CASSPLGGTRHNEQFF
>TRBJ2-1|12|.|TRBV5-6
CASSLTSWEQFF
>TRBJ2-7|14|.|TRBV19
CASRAGIGRYEQYF
>TRBJ1-3|15|.|TRBV4-1
CASSGRWGAGNTIYF
>TRBJ1-2|15|.|TRBV4-3
CASSQEGTGVYGYTF
>TRBJ1-2|12|.|TRBV28
CASSRGHPGYTF
>TRBJ2-3|17|once|TRBV9
CASSTRGGRGSTDTQYF
>TRBJ2-3|18|.|TRBV7-9
CASSLSGSSGGLTDTQYF
>TRBJ2-5|13|.|TRBV24-1
CATSDSYQETQYF
>TRBJ1-3|15|.|TRBV19
CASSLPVPSGNTIYF
>TRBJ1-5|13|.|TRBV20-1
CSASRSTIQPQHF
>TRBJ1-1|13|.|TRBV12-3/TRBV12-4
CASSQDRGTEAFF
>TRBJ2-5|14|.|TRBV19
CASSIIVGGETQYF
>TRBJ1-2|15|.|TRBV7-3
CASSLDSSGNYGYTF
>TRBJ2-7|14|.|TRBV5-4
CASSLSGSAYEQYF
>TRBJ2-5|16|.|TRBV2
CASCPSGSGGPRTQYF
>TRBJ2-1|16|.|TRBV5-4
CASSLASGGANNEQFF
>TRBJ1-1|13|.|TRBV12-3/TRBV12-4
CASSFFGNTEAFF
>TRBJ1-2|15|.|TRBV7-2
CASSWDRRGNYGYTF
>TRBJ2-2|16|.|TRBV7-6
CASSQLTGVNTGELFF
>TRBJ2-1|15|.|TRBV11-3
CASSLDGIERGEQFF
>TRBJ1-2|15|.|TRBV4-3
CASSQEKGEGYGYTF
>TRBJ2-1|12|.|TRBV5-6
CASSLWGREQFF
>TRBJ1-1|12|.|TRBV11-1
CASSLNRDEAFF
>TRBJ1-4|13|.|TRBV12-3/TRBV12-4
CASTRQIGEKLFF
>TRBJ2-3|10|many|TRBV5-1
CARETDTQYF